This T cell receptor (beta chain) was sequenced for a study of blood T cell repertoires in COVID-19. Across the study: Specimens from acute and convalescent COVID-19 originated in the United States, Italy and Spain. PBMCs, B-cell-depleted T cells, or T cells were the source of the cDNA or gDNA that made up the material.

Per germline, CDR1 SSHAT and CDR2 FNYEAQ (reference sequence). The CDR3 is made up of 14 amino acids. V gave up 5 bases and J gave up 5 bases; unmatched junction bases: 4. Authors' data handling: Estimates of nucleated cell counts were drawn from the amplification of reference gene primers. The method was immunoSEQ multiplex PCR; TCRdb's version includes in-frame clones alone and lacks a portion of them. From that table come the V and J calls and clone size; the DNA was used to work out D and trimming. In the table there are 25,000 to 35,000 clones, 81% of which are singletons. The V call is TRBV7-7, the J call TRBJ2-1, with 9 bases that match TRBD1. The clonotype originates from a woman aged 55-69 years with acute or convalescent COVID-19. The material sequenced was peripheral blood. The chain's CDR3 is CASSRGQGNNEQFF. The CDR3 DNA reads as TGTGCCAGCAGCCGCGGACAGGGGAACAATGAGCAGTTCTTC.